Detailed here is one TCR beta chain. Per the germline V gene, CDR1 is SGHRS and CDR2 is YFSETQ. CDR3 size: 14 residues. V lost 0 bases, J lost 4 bases, and 10 bases lay in between. The data were taken from a study of radiotherapy plus CTLA-4 blockade in lung cancer. Method: immunoSEQ multiplex PCR; TCRdb's copy keeps in-frame clones and lacks some. The repertoire consists of around 90,000 clones, with about 80% occurring once and the leading ten covering approximately 14%. The receptor was derived from a human donor with non-small cell lung cancer that progressed on radiotherapy plus ipilimumab. The input for sequencing was peripheral blood, taken from a patient treated with radiotherapy plus ipilimumab. V is TRBV5-1 and J is TRBJ1-1, with a tentative D call TRBD1 (6 bases). Here the CDR3 reads CASSLGQVITEAFF. CDR3 DNA: TGCGCCAGCAGCTTGGGACAGGTTATCACTGAAGCTTTCTTT.